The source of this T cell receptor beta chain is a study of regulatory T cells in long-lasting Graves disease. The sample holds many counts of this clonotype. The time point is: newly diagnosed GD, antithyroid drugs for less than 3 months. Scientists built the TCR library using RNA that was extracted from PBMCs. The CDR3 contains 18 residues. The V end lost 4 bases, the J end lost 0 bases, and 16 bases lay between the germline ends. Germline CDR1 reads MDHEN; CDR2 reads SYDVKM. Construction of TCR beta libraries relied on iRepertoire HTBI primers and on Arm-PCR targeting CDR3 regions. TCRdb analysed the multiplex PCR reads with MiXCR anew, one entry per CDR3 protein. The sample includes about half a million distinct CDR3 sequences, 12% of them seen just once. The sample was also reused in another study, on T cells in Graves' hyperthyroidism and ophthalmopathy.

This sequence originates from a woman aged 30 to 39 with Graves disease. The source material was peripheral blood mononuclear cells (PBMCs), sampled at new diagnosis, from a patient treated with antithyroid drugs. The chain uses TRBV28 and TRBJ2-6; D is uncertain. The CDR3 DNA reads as TGTGCCAGCAGTTCCGAAACAGATTACAGCTCTGGGGCCAACGTCCTGACTTTC. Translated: CASSSETDYSSGANVLTF. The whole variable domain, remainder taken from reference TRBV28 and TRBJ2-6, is DVKVTQSSRYLVKRTGEKVFLECVQDMDHENMFWYRQDPGLGLRLIYFSYDVKMKEKGDIPEGYSVSREKKERFSLILESASTNQTSMYLCASSSETDYSSGANVLTFGAGSRLTVL.